This T cell receptor (beta chain) was captured by sequencing in a study of blood T cell repertoires in COVID-19 (dated by TCRdb to 2018 to 2021). At the level of the whole study: The collaborator samples originated in the United States, Italy and Spain and spanned the acute and convalescent phases of COVID-19. Deeply sampled blood TCRbeta repertoires from subjects exposed to, actively infected with, or recovered from COVID-19 were included in the dataset. The samples were drawn from two sources: the first 160 participants of the ongoing ImmuneRACE study, and 1,200 or so subjects contributed by 6 global collaborators. The material from the prospective study consisted of cDNA or gDNA derived from T cells, B-cell-depleted T cells, or PBMCs. The sample metadata nearly always contained a de-identified subject ID, COVID-19 status, age in years and sex. HLA class I and class II types, where available, came from metadata supplied by the sample provider rather than from assay-based typing. The repertoires were released in a freely available public database intended as a resource for research on the immune response to SARS-CoV-2. The paper's findings and limits, for the study overall: The quantity of clinical and demographic metadata differed by source and by participant and was supplied without curation.

Concerning this clone itself: Its target antigen remains unknown. Within one base of it there is no much larger clone, and no base qualities were kept.

The collaborating institutions used their own protocols to collect whole blood in K2EDTA tubes. For TCRbeta analysis, collaborators shipped samples in one of three forms: frozen whole blood, isolated PBMCs, or DNA extracted from either of those sample types. The immunoSEQ Assay, a bias-controlled multiplex PCR, was used to amplify TCRbeta CDR3 regions from genomic DNA. As for how the authors treated the data: The number of nucleated cells in each sample was estimated by amplification of reference gene primers within the assay. Sequence reads were collapsed and filtered to measure the absolute abundance of every unique TCRbeta CDR3 rearrangement. For each sample, productive Simpson clonality was calculated by taking the square root of Simpson's diversity index across productive rearrangements. TCRdb obtained this table from immuneACCESS and retained in-frame rearrangements with V and J assigned. These tables miss some clones; where compared with another copy, unresolved V genes account for less than half of the shortfall, and the remainder is unexplained. The DNA was the basis for D and trimming; V, J and clone size are from that table. This sample gives roughly 230,000 clones in total; about 85% of them show up just once. The ten top clones hold just under 1% of the sample.

The junction shows trimming of 4 bases on V and 2 bases on J, plus 12 bases between the germline ends. The CDR3 sequence holds 15 residues, the cysteine and phenylalanine included. The read is trimmed to its CDR3 DNA, 45 bases read in frame from base 1. CDR1 and CDR2 are read off the germline V gene as MDHEN and SYDVKM. The sequence joins TRBV28 to TRBJ1-5; TRBD1 is perhaps the D gene, given 5 matching bases. The TCR comes from a man aged 35 to 55 with acute or convalescent COVID-19. Sample: peripheral blood. The CDR3 amino acid sequence is: CASSSEGVGNQPQHF. The DNA reads as follows: TGTGCCAGCAGTTCGGAAGGGGTCGGCAATCAGCCCCAGCATTTT.